The entry below gives a single T cell receptor (beta chain) sequence along with its context. Its target antigen remains unknown. No much larger clonotype is one base removed from it; base qualities were not supplied. The data derive from a study of shared clonotypes between healthy human individuals (dated by TCRdb to the early 2020s). The study in broad terms: The cohort comprised a couple of women and a few men aged 18 to 49 years. Each donor's leukapheresis produced roughly between roughly 0.94 and 9.5 billion PBMCs. To estimate repertoire size and how much clonotypes are shared between individuals, the study performed deep sequencing of blood TCR repertoires from 4 to 6 healthy adults. Per donor, three plates each were used for CD4 naive and CD4 memory, two for CD8 naive, and one for CD8 memory. Libraries were prepared and TCR repertoires were sequenced by different laboratories using diverse techniques, in order to increase sequencing depth and limit assay-specific biases. The paper as a whole reports these results and caveats: Naive subsets generally had larger estimated clonotype richness than memory subsets. Because the study included only a small number of donors, the genetic and exposure-history diversity represented was limited. Compared with non-shared clonotypes, clonotypes shared by all four sorted-subset donors had higher generation probabilities. When a handful of donors were compared, the shared fraction of clonotypes was approximately 5% for naive CD4, 3.5% to 4% for naive CD8, 2% to 2.5% for memory CD4, and about 0.36% for memory CD8. Sampling was limited to blood, and TCR repertoires in tissue likely differ from TCR repertoires in blood. Pairwise subsampling indicated that sequencing depth was expected to affect the degree of clonotype sharing among donors. Even with the large sequencing depth, rarefaction of the sorted-subset datasets indicated that sequencing was incomplete.

V is pared back by 2 bases and J by 1 base, with 12 bases lying between the germline termini. The CDR3 spans 16 residues, from the cysteine through the phenylalanine. Only the CDR3 DNA is retained, 48 bases long and in frame from the first base. Per the germline V gene, SGHRS is the CDR1 and YFSETQ is the CDR2. Using the deep immunoSEQ assay, TCR CDR3 regions were amplified from genomic DNA by multiplex PCR. Genomic DNA extracted from each cell subset was distributed evenly over all wells of several immunoSEQ 96-well plates, and each plate served as one replicate. For sorted subsets, about 200 ng genomic DNA, equal to 30,000 or so T cell genomes, was loaded into each replicate PCR. The purified libraries were quantified using a Qubit 3.0 fluorometer, sized with a Bioanalyzer 2100, and then quantified again using the KAPA Library Quantification kit. Each immunoSEQ 96-well plate was sequenced on its own single-read 150-cycle Illumina NextSeq 550 flow cell. In the source study's methods: The immunoSEQ output contained only junctional sequences without quality scores, so filtering could not match that applied to full-length reads. To assign V/J genes and CDR3, sequences were annotated against IMGT germline references using PyIR, a Python wrapper for IgBLAST v1.9. Reads were filtered out if the reads had weak V/J assignments (E-value above 1e-6), no CDR3, stop codons, out-of-frame junctions, or ambiguous translated residues. V3J clonotypes were defined by identical inferred V gene, J gene, and CDR3 amino acid sequence. To compute the percentage overlap between repertoires, the number of shared unique clonotypes was divided by the size of the smaller repertoire. Three approaches were used to assess repertoire richness: RTK rarefaction, the Chao1 estimator, and Recon v2.1 estimates of unobserved clonotypes. Generation probabilities for all TCRbeta clonotypes obtained by the gDNA method from a few donors were computed using OLGA. In its TCRdb copy, this immuneACCESS table keeps in-frame sequences only and misses some clones. Where compared with another copy, unresolved V genes explain less than half of these, and the others have no known cause. V, J and clone size are taken as reported in that table, and D and trimming were inferred from the DNA itself. Here the sample has millions of clones; approximately 95% occur a single time. The ten largest clones take up under 0.45% of the sample.

Donors were healthy HIV-negative adults with no recently reported acute infections or vaccinations. Only Caucasian adults living in Nashville, Tennessee, USA were represented among the donors. CD4+ T cells were enriched by magnetic negative selection, after which naive cells were positively selected on CD45RA and the negative fraction was taken as the memory subset. After blood collection by leukapheresis, PBMCs were isolated using Ficoll-Histopaque density gradient centrifugation and then cryopreserved in the vapor phase of liquid nitrogen. Analytical flow cytometry was used to check the purity and quantity of each magnetically sorted T cell population. Genomic DNA was isolated from every sorted fraction and measured by UV absorbance on a Nanodrop 2000c.

The receptor was isolated from a man younger than 35 in good health. Some clones in this sample may be carry-over from other donors' samples. The receptor chain draws on TRBV5-1 and TRBJ2-2, with the D gene not clear enough to name. Sequenced sample: naive CD4+ T cells from PBMCs. In the paper's terms, the cell subset or site label means: CD45RA+ positively selected. The CDR3 corresponds to CASSLIVGVNTGELFF. The DNA sequence is as follows: TGCGCCAGCAGCTTAATTGTAGGTGTGAACACCGGGGAGCTGTTTTTT. Joined to the reference TRBV5-1 and TRBJ2-2 proteins, this CDR3 gives the full variable domain: KAGVTQTPRYLIKTRGQQVTLSCSPISGHRSVSWYQQTPGQGLQFLFEYFSETQRNKGNFPGRFSGRQFSNSRSEMNVSTLELGDSALYLCASSLIVGVNTGELFFGEGSRLTVL.